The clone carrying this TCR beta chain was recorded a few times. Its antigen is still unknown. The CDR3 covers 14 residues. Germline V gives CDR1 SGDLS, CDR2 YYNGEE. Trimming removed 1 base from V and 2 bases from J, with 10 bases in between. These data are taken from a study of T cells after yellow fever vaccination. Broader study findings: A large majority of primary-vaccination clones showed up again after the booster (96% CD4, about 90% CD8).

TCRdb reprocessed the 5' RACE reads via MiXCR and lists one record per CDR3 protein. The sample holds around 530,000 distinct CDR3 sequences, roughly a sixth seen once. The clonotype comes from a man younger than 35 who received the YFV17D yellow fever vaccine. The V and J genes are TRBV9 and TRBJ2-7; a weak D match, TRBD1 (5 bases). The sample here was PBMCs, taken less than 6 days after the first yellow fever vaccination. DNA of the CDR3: TGTGCCAGCAGCGTAACCGGACAAACCTACGAGCAGTACTTC. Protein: CASSVTGQTYEQYF.